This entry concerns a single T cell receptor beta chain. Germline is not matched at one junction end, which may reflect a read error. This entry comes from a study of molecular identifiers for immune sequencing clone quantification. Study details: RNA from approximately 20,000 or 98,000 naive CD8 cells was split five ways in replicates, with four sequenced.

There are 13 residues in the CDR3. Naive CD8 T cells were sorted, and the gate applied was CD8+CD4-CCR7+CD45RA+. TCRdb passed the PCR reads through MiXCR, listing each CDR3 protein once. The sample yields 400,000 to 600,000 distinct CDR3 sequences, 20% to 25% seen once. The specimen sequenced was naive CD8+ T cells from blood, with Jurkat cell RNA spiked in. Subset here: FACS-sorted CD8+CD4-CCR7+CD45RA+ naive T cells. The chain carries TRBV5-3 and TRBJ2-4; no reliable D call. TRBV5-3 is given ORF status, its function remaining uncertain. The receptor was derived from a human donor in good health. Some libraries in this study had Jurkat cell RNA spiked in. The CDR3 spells CASSLNSEAIQYF. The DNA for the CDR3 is TGTGCCAGCAGCTTGAACTCCGAAGCCATTCAGTACTTC.